The present T cell receptor beta chain was sequenced within a study of T cells in localized non-small cell lung cancer. Overall study results and limits: Without multi-region sequencing, intratumor heterogeneity could not be excluded.

With respect to this clone: Its antigen is currently unknown.

The table came from immunoSEQ multiplex PCR; TCRdb's copy has only in-frame clones and leaves some out. Here the sample spans roughly 16,000 clones, around 83% being singletons. This CDR3 is built from 13 residues. Germline V lookup: CDR1 SGHNT, CDR2 YYREEE (reference sequence). Trimming removed 1 base at V and 5 bases at J, with 9 bases between. Sequencing used peripheral blood, obtained before any cancer treatment. This sequence originates from a woman aged 35 to 69 with stage I lung adenocarcinoma. V gene TRBV5-4 combines with J gene TRBJ1-1; D possibly corresponds to TRBD1 (6 bases). CDR3 nucleotides: TGTGCCAGCAGCTTGAGGGGGGCGACTGAAGCTTTCTTT. It translates to CASSLRGATEAFF.